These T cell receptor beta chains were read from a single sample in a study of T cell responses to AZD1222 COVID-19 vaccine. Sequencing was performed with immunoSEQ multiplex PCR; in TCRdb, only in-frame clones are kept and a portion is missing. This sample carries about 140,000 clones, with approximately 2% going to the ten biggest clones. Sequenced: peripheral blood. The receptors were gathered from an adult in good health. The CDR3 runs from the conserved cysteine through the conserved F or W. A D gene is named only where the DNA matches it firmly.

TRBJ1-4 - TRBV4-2 TGTGCCAGCAGCCAAGATCTCTTGTATAATGAAAAACTGTTTTTT CASSQDLLYNEKLFF
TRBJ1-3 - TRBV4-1 TGCGCCAGCAGCCAAGTTAGAACATCGGGGGGCATAGGTGGAAACACCATATATTTT CASSQVRTSGGIGGNTIYF
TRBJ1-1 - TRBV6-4 TGTGCCAGGACCGAAGGGACGGGCAACACTGAAGCTTTCTTT CARTEGTGNTEAFF
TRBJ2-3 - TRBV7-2 TGTGCCAGCAGCTTAGAGGGCGGGCAGACAGATACGCAGTATTTT CASSLEGGQTDTQYF
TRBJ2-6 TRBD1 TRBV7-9 TGTGCCAGCAGCCAAGGGACAGGCCAGGGGTTGGGGGCCAACGTCCTGACTTTC CASSQGTGQGLGANVLTF
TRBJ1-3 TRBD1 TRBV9 TGTGCCAGCAGCGTAGGGCCCGGGACAGGTATCTCTGGCTCTGGAAACACCATATATTTT CASSVGPGTGISGSGNTIYF
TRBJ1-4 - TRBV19 TGTGCCAGTAGCCTGTCCGCTACGAATGAAAAACTGTTTTTT CASSLSATNEKLFF
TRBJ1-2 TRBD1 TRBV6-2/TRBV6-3 TGTGCCAGCCGCCCGACAGGGATCAATGGCTACACCTTC CASRPTGINGYTF
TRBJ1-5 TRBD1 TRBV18 TGTGCCAGCTCACCCGACAGGGTAGGAGCCCAGCATTTT CASSPDRVGAQHF
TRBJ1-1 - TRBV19 TGTGCCAGTAGGGACAGTCCTTCAGGAGCTTTCTTT CASRDSPSGAFF
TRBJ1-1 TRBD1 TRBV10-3 TGTGCCACCCGGGACAGGGGACTCAACACTGAAGCTTTCTTT CATRDRGLNTEAFF
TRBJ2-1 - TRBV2 TGTGCCAGCAGTGTCCGGGGGCCCCTCGACAATGAGCAGTTCTTC CASSVRGPLDNEQFF
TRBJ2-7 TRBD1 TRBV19 TGTGCCAGTAGTAGCGGACAGGGAAGAAACTCCTACGAGCAGTACTTC CASSSGQGRNSYEQYF
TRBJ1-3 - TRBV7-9 TGTGCCAGCAGCCCCCCCGGGGGACCACTTTTCTCTGGAAACACCATATATTTT CASSPPGGPLFSGNTIYF
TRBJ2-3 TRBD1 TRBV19 TGTGCCAGTAGCCACGACAGGGCAGGTCGGTATTTT CASSHDRAGRYF
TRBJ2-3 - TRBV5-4 TGTGCCAGCAGCTTGGGGCTAGCTTATGCAGATACGCAGTATTTT CASSLGLAYADTQYF
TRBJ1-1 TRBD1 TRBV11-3 TGTTCACAGGGGTCGGTGACTGAAGCTTTCTTT CSQGSVTEAFF
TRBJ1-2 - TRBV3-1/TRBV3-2 TGTGCCAGCAGCCAAGCAGCGATCTATGGCTACACCTTC CASSQAAIYGYTF
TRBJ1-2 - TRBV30 TGTGCCTGGACCCATGGGGGTGGCTACACCTTC CAWTHGGGYTF
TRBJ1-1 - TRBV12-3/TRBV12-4 TGTGCCAGCAGTTTTAGGGTGGGGGGTGAAGCTTTCTTT CASSFRVGGEAFF
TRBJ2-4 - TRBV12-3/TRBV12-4 TGTGCCAGCAGGCGTGGGGCGGACTCCTCGTACTTC CASRRGADSSYF
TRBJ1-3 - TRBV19 TGTGCCAGTACCGATGGGAGTAGCTCTGGAAACACCATATATTTT CASTDGSSSGNTIYF
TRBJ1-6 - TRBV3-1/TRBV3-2 TGTGCCAGCAGCTCCGGCCTTTATAATTCACCCCTCCACTTT CASSSGLYNSPLHF
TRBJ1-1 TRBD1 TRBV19 TGTGCCAGTAGTTCGGACAGGGCTCGCACTGAAGCTTTCTTT CASSSDRARTEAFF
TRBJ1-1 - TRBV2 TGTGCCAGCAGTGAACGGCCAGCGCGCATGAACACTGAAGCTTTCTTT CASSERPARMNTEAFF
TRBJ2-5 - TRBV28 TGTGCCAGCAGTTATGGAGGGGGGCGACTAGAGACCCAGTACTTC CASSYGGGRLETQYF
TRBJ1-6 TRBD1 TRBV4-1 TGCGCCAGCAGCCAAGAGCGACAGGGGGCTTCACCCCTCCACTTT CASSQERQGASPLHF
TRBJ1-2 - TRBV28 TGTGCCAGCAACCCTCCGGGGGGGTATTACTATGGCTACACCTTC CASNPPGGYYYGYTF
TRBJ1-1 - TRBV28 TGTGCCAGCAGCACCGGGGCAGGGGAAGGGGCTTTCTTT CASSTGAGEGAFF
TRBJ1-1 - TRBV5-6 TGTGCCAGCAGCTTTTACCCGGGGACCCCTACTTTGGCTTTCTTT CASSFYPGTPTLAFF
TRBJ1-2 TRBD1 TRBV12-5 TGTGCTAGTGGTTCTTATCCCGGGACAGGGGGTAGTGGCTACACCTTC CASGSYPGTGGSGYTF
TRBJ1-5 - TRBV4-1 TGCGCCAGCAGCCAAGACGCCAGTATAAGGCCCCAGCATTTT CASSQDASIRPQHF
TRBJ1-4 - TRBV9 TGTGCCAGCAGCGTAACAGGGTTTGCTAATGAAAAACTGTTTTTT CASSVTGFANEKLFF
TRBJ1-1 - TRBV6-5 TGTGCCAGCAGGGTGATTGGGATAAACACTGAAGCTTTCTTT CASRVIGINTEAFF
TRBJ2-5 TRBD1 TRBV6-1 TGTGCCAGCAGTGCTGGACAGGGGGAAGAGACCCAGTACTTC CASSAGQGEETQYF
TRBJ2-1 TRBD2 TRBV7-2 TGTGCCAGCAGCTTAGCCGGGGGGGTCTACAATGAGCAGTTCTTC CASSLAGGVYNEQFF
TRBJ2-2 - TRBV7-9 TGTGCCAGCAGCCCAATGACAGGTGACACCGGGGAGCTGTTTTTT CASSPMTGDTGELFF
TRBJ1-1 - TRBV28 TGTGCCAGCAGTTTATGGACGGGGGGCACTGAAGCTTTCTTT CASSLWTGGTEAFF
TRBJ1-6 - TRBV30 TGTGCCTGGAGTAAGGACGGCCGCTCACCCCTCCACTTT CAWSKDGRSPLHF
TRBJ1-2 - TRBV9 TGTGCCAGCAGCGTCTCGGCAGGTGGGCCCGCTAACTATGGCTACACCTTC CASSVSAGGPANYGYTF
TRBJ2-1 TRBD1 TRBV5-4 TGTGCCAGTACGGGACAGGGTGACAATGAGCAGTTCTTC CASTGQGDNEQFF
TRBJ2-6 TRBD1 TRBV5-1 TGCGCCAGCAGCTTGGGGGACAGGGGGCAAAGGGCGCTCTCTGGGGCCAACGTCCTGACTTTC CASSLGDRGQRALSGANVLTF
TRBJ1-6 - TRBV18 TGTGCCAGCTCTCCGGGGCCCAATTCACCCCTCCACTTT CASSPGPNSPLHF
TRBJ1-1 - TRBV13 TGTGCCAGCAGCTTAGGGAGGGGGAGGGTCACTGAAGCTTTCTTT CASSLGRGRVTEAFF
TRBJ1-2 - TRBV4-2 TGTGCCAGCAGCCAGGAAGGAAGCGGCGCCTTCTATGGCTACACCTTC CASSQEGSGAFYGYTF
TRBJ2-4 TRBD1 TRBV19 TGTGCCAGTAGTTCGGCGGACAGGGCCATCTTC CASSSADRAIF
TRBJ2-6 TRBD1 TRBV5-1 TGCGCCAGCAGTGCTTCGGGACAGGGGGTTTCTGGGGCCAACGTCCTGACTTTC CASSASGQGVSGANVLTF
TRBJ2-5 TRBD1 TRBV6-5 TGTGCCAGCAAGGGGACAGGGGTAGAGACCCAGTACTTC CASKGTGVETQYF
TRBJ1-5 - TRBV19 TGTGCCAGTAGCAGACAGAATAGCAATCAGCCCCAGCATTTT CASSRQNSNQPQHF
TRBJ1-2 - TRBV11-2 TGTGCCAGCAGCCCGCGGGGCGGCGGCTACACCTTC CASSPRGGGYTF
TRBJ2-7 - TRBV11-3 TGTGCCAGCAGCTATATGAGGCTTGGGACCTACGAGCAGTACTTC CASSYMRLGTYEQYF
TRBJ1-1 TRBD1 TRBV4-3 TGCGCCAGCAGCCAAGAATCCCCGGGACAGGGGTCTTTAAACACTGAAGCTTTCTTT CASSQESPGQGSLNTEAFF